This TCR beta chain was sequenced for a study of T cell responses to AZD1222 COVID-19 vaccine. Whole-study findings and limits: Just a handful of AZD1222 recipients tested seropositive at baseline. Spike-specific TCR breadth and depth both grew after two AZD1222 doses. Nearly half of the spike-specific TCRs reportedly recognize variant regions that carry no mutations.

To note about this clone: Its cognate antigen is unknown.

Here immunoSEQ multiplex PCR was the method, and the copy in TCRdb shows in-frame clones only, minus some. Here the sample spans about 80,000 clones, 70% to 90% being singletons. V was clipped by 3 bases and J by 5 bases; unmatched bases: 10. The CDR3 length is 16 residues. CDR1 is KGHSH, CDR2 LQKENI, per germline. Sequenced here: peripheral blood, sampled 28 days after the second AZD1222 dose. This receptor was taken from an adult who received the AZD1222 COVID-19 vaccine. V gene TRBV18 combines with J gene TRBJ1-5; 7 bases are a match to TRBD1. CDR3 protein: CASSPAGGAGDQPQHF. For the CDR3, the DNA is TGTGCCAGCTCACCGGCAGGGGGGGCTGGGGATCAGCCCCAGCATTTT.